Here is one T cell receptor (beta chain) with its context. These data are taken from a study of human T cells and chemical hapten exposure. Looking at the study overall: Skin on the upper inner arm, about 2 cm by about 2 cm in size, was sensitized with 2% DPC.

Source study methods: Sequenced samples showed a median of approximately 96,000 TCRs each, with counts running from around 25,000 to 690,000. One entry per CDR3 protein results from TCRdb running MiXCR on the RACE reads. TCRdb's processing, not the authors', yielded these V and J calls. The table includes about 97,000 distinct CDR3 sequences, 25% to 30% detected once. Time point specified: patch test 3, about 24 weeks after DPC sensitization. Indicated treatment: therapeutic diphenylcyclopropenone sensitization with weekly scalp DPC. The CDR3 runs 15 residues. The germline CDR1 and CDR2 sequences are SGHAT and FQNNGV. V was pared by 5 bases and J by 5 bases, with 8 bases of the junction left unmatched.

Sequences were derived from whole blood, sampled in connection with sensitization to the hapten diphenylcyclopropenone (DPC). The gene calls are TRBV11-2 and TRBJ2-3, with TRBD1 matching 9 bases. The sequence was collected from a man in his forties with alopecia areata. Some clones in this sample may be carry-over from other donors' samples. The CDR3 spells CASSPWGQGEDTQYF. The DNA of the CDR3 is TGTGCCAGCAGCCCATGGGGACAGGGAGAAGATACGCAGTATTTT.